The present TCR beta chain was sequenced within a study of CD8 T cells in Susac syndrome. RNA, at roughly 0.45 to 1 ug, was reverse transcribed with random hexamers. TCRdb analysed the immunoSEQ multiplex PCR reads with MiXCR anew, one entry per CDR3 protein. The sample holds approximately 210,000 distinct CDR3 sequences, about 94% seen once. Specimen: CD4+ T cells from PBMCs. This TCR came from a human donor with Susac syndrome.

The CDR3 DNA is TGTGCCACCAGGGCAGAGCATAATCAGCCCCAGCATTTT. Protein product: CATRAEHNQPQHF. The rearrangement joins TRBV2 to TRBJ1-5, with D maybe TRBD1 (5 bases). This CDR3 is built from 13 residues. From germline, CDR1 is SNHLY and CDR2 FYNNEI. The V end was cut by 10 bases, the J end by 4 bases, with 14 bases between.